The 24 T cell receptor beta chains presented below share a single source sample, sequenced in a study of blood T cell repertoires in COVID-19. Libraries were prepared by immunoSEQ multiplex PCR; TCRdb keeps only in-frame clonotypes and omits some of them. In the table there are approximately 65,000 clones, 80% to 90% of which are singletons. The sequencing input was peripheral blood. These TCRs come from a man between 35 and 55 years old with acute or convalescent COVID-19.

The chain employs TRBV5-1 and TRBJ1-2, with D tentatively TRBD1 (6 bases). CDR1 and CDR2 (germline): SGHRS, YFSETQ. Between the trimmed V and J ends, which lost 0 bases and 7 bases, there was a span of 19 bases. The CDR3 is 16 residues long. CDR3 sequence (DNA): TGCGCCAGCAGCTTGGAGGGGGACCCGGCCTCGGGTGGCTACACCTTC. Protein product: CASSLEGDPASGGYTF. The variable domain in full, with the rest retrieved from reference TRBV5-1 and TRBJ1-2, is KAGVTQTPRYLIKTRGQQVTLSCSPISGHRSVSWYQQTPGQGLQFLFEYFSETQRNKGNFPGRFSGRQFSNSRSEMNVSTLELGDSALYLCASSLEGDPASGGYTFGSGTRLTVV.

The genes are TRBV5-6 and TRBJ1-1; D gene uncertain. The CDR3 length is 14 residues. Trimming shortened V by 4 bases and J by 2 bases, and 12 bases separated the two germline ends. Germline V gives CDR1 SGHDT, CDR2 YYEEEE. CDR3 bases: TGTGCCAGCAGCCCCAGAGGCGATAACACTGAAGCTTTCTTT. Translated, it gives CASSPRGDNTEAFF.

The chain employs TRBV11-2 and TRBJ1-2; D is uncertain. Germline V gene sequence: CDR1 SGHAT, CDR2 FQNNGV. This CDR3 is built from 13 residues. Trimming pared 5 bases from V and 4 bases from J, leaving 11 bases between. CDR3 sequence reads: CASSSTAIYGYTF. CDR3 sequence (DNA): TGTGCCAGCAGCAGCACAGCTATCTATGGCTACACCTTC.

The chain joins TRBV6-5 to TRBJ1-6; the D gene is possibly TRBD1 (6 bases). Trimming removed 7 bases from V and 9 bases from J, with 13 bases in between. This CDR3 is built from 13 residues. Looked up from germline, CDR1 is MNHEY and CDR2 is SVGAGI. CDR3 nucleotide sequence: TGTGCCAGCAAGGTCAGGGGCCCTTCACCCCTCCACTTT. This sequence encodes CASKVRGPSPLHF.

The rearrangement joins TRBV5-1 to TRBJ1-4; 12 nucleotides match TRBD1. V was clipped by 1 base and J by 8 bases; unmatched bases: 3. Germline V gene sequence: CDR1 SGHRS, CDR2 YFSETQ. The length of the CDR3 is 15 residues. The CDR3 loop reads CASSLTGTGGEKLFF. Here the CDR3 DNA reads TGCGCCAGCAGCTTGACCGGGACAGGGGGCGAAAAACTGTTTTTT.

This clone has only one observation. The V and J genes are TRBV6-5 and TRBJ1-2; 7 nucleotides line up with TRBD1. The trim removed 4 bases at V and 6 bases at J, leaving 11 bases unmatched. Germline assignment: CDR1 MNHEY and CDR2 SVGAGI. The CDR3 is made up of 15 amino acids. The CDR3 bases are TGTGCCAGCAGTTCTCAAGACAGGGCGAAAGATGGCTACACCTTC. This sequence encodes CASSSQDRAKDGYTF.

V is TRBV6-1 and J is TRBJ1-1; no firm D call. This CDR3 is built from 14 residues. Germline lookup yields CDR1 MNHNS and CDR2 SASEGT. V was pared by 1 base and J by 10 bases, with 16 bases between. The CDR3 nucleotides read TGTGCCAGCAGTGAAGGGATGGAGCCTCGAGGAGCTTTCTTT. Translation: CASSEGMEPRGAFF.

This clone has a single count. V is TRBV2 and J is TRBJ1-5; D may be TRBD1 (6 bases). This CDR3 region has 17 residues. Germline CDR1 SNHLY, CDR2 FYNNEI. The V gene lost 3 bases and the J gene lost 0 bases, with 15 bases spanning the gap. CDR3 sequence reads: CASSEYGQGYSNQPQHF. The CDR3, as DNA: TGTGCCAGCAGTGAGTACGGGCAGGGGTATAGCAATCAGCCCCAGCATTTT.

The chain carries TRBV4-1 and TRBJ1-2; D unclear. From germline, CDR1 is MGHRA and CDR2 YSYEKL. V lost 0 bases and J 4 bases, leaving 9 bases between the germline ends. CDR3 size: 14 residues. DNA of the CDR3: TGCGCCAGCAGCCAAGATTCCGCAGGCTATGGCTACACCTTC. Amino acids: CASSQDSAGYGYTF.

This clone occurred a few times. The chain combines TRBV6-5 with TRBJ1-5, with D maybe TRBD1 (5 bases). CDR1 and CDR2 from the germline V gene are MNHEY and SVGAGI. The CDR3 sequence is 14 residues long. Trimming pared 7 bases from V and 4 bases from J, leaving 14 bases between. CDR3 protein: CASIPSGGNQPQHF. The DNA for the CDR3 is TGTGCCAGCATCCCATCCGGGGGAAATCAGCCCCAGCATTTT.

The chain is built from TRBV4-1 and TRBJ1-4; D is perhaps TRBD1 (6 bases). Between the trimmed V and J ends, which lost 4 bases and 4 bases, there was a span of 10 bases. CDR1 is MGHRA, CDR2 YSYEKL, per germline. This CDR3 region has 14 residues. DNA of the CDR3: TGCGCCAGCAGCCTTTACAGGGTTAATGAAAAACTGTTTTTT. It yields the protein CASSLYRVNEKLFF.

V and J are TRBV9 and TRBJ2-3; D possibly corresponds to TRBD2 (5 bases). Looked up from germline, CDR1 is SGDLS and CDR2 is YYNGEE. The CDR3 spans 13 residues. V dropped 4 bases and J dropped 6 bases, with 12 bases sitting between them. CDR3: CASSPELEDTQYF. CDR3 coding DNA: TGTGCCAGCAGCCCCGAACTAGAGGATACGCAGTATTTT.

The chain joins TRBV27 to TRBJ2-7, with 12 positions matching TRBD2. J lost 4 bases, V lost 5 bases, and 12 bases had no gene match. The germline gives CDR1 MNHEY, CDR2 SMNVEV (reference sequence). The CDR3 has 17 residues. CDR3 sequence (DNA): TGTGCCAGCAGTCCAAGGGGCGGACTAGCGGGGTTTTACGAGCAGTACTTC. Translation gives CASSPRGGLAGFYEQYF.

This sequence joins TRBV11-2 and TRBJ1-1, with 9 bases identical to TRBD1. Trimming took 3 bases from V and 2 from J; bases not matched to a gene: 4. The CDR3 is made up of 15 amino acids. The V gene's germline CDR1 is SGHAT and CDR2 FQNNGV. The CDR3 loop is CASSFTTGGNTEAFF. The CDR3 DNA reads as TGTGCCAGCAGCTTTACGACAGGGGGAAACACTGAAGCTTTCTTT.

This clone was observed a single time. The V and J genes are TRBV25-1 and TRBJ1-3, with a weak D call TRBD1 (5 bases). Germline CDR1 MGHDK, CDR2 SYGVNS. The V and J ends lost 1 base and 2 bases respectively, with 6 bases between them. This CDR3 has 14 amino acids. The CDR3 loop reads CASSESGAGNTIYF. In DNA, the CDR3 is TGTGCCAGCAGTGAATCGGGGGCTGGAAACACCATATATTTT.

This sequence joins TRBV7-2 and TRBJ1-2, with D possibly being TRBD1 (6 bases). The length of the CDR3 is 15 residues. V lost 4 bases, J lost 0 bases, and 12 bases lay in between. Germline V gives CDR1 SGHTA, CDR2 FQGNSA. CDR3 region: CASSSRTAANYGYTF. The CDR3 DNA reads TGTGCCAGCAGCTCGCGGACAGCAGCTAACTATGGCTACACCTTC.

This sequence joins TRBV15 and TRBJ2-7; D perhaps matches TRBD2 (7 bases). Looked up from germline, CDR1 is LNHNV and CDR2 is YYDKDF (reference sequence). The V end lost 0 bases, the J end lost 3 bases, and 27 bases lay between the germline ends. There are 20 residues in the CDR3. The CDR3 sequence is CATSRDPPSLSAGARYEQYF. The CDR3 nucleotides are TGTGCCACCAGCAGAGATCCTCCCTCCCTATCGGCGGGGGCCCGCTACGAGCAGTACTTC.

The chain carries TRBV7-2 and TRBJ2-7, with D perhaps matching TRBD1 (6 bases). The germline V and J ends were trimmed by 1 base and 2 bases, with 18 bases remaining between them. Germline V gene lookup returns CDR1 SGHTA and CDR2 FQGNSA. This CDR3 region has 17 residues. The CDR3 coding sequence is TGTGCCAGCAGCTTAGGGACAGCCAACCATAGGGCCTACGAGCAGTACTTC. Translating gives CASSLGTANHRAYEQYF.

DNA of the CDR3: TGCAGCGTCTCCGCCGACTTATACACTGAAGCTTTCTTT. This codes for CSVSADLYTEAFF. This chain connects TRBV29-1 to TRBJ1-1; no firm D call. The CDR3 runs to 13 residues. CDR1 and CDR2 (germline): SQVTM, ANQGSEA. Deletions cut 6 bases from V and 3 bases from J, with 14 bases between.

The genes are TRBV3-1 (or the pseudogene TRBV3-2) and TRBJ1-1; weak D call: TRBD1 (5 bases). The germline V gene encodes CDR1 LGHDT and CDR2 YNNKEL (reference sequence). The V and J ends lost 4 bases and 0 bases respectively, with 15 bases between them. The CDR3 totals 16 residues. CDR3 sequence (DNA): TGTGCCAGCAGCCGAGCGGGGGGGGATGTGAACACTGAAGCTTTCTTT. Residues: CASSRAGGDVNTEAFF.

The rearrangement uses TRBV14 and TRBJ2-5; TRBD1 might be the D (6 bases). This CDR3 region has 16 residues. The germline V gene encodes CDR1 SGHDN and CDR2 FVKESK. The V gene lost 3 bases and the J gene lost 2 bases, with 16 bases spanning the gap. The CDR3, as DNA: TGTGCCAGCAGCCAGGCCGCAAACAGGGCTCAAGAGACCCAGTACTTC. Translation gives CASSQAANRAQETQYF.

Only one count was recorded for this clone. V usage is TRBV6-5 and J usage is TRBJ2-7, with D possibly being TRBD1 (6 bases). Trimming left V 7 bases short and J 6 bases short, with 13 bases between. This CDR3 is built from 12 residues. Germline CDR1 is MNHEY and CDR2 is SVGAGI. Written as DNA, the CDR3 is TGTGCCAGCACCCCAAGCAGGGGCGAGCAGTACTTC. This gives the protein CASTPSRGEQYF.

The chain links TRBV5-1 to TRBJ1-5; tentative D call: TRBD1 (6 bases). There are 17 residues in the CDR3. V gave up 4 bases and J gave up 2 bases, with 19 bases separating them. Germline V lookup: CDR1 SGHRS, CDR2 YFSETQ. The CDR3 protein is CASSAHPQGSGNQPQHF. CDR3 coding DNA: TGCGCCAGCAGCGCCCACCCACAGGGATCCGGCAATCAGCCCCAGCATTTT.

The CDR3: CASSFASSYNSPLHF. The CDR3 DNA is TGTGCCAGCAGCTTTGCGAGCTCCTATAATTCACCCCTCCACTTT. V usage is TRBV6-5 and J usage is TRBJ1-6; no definite D call. The germline CDR1 and CDR2 sequences are MNHEY and SVGAGI. CDR3 length: 15 amino acids. Trimming took off 6 bases at V and 0 bases at J, with 9 bases between the two ends.